This T cell receptor (beta chain) was captured by sequencing in a study of beta chain features in type 1 diabetes. TCRB transcripts that were expressed got sequenced, as all of the isolated RNA had been reverse transcribed. Using immunoSEQ multiplex PCR, the repertoire was profiled, and TCRdb retains in-frame clones only, with some absent. The data hold around 430,000 clones, with about 32% observed a single time. Details on this clone: The antigen remains unidentified.

This CDR3 contains 11 residues. Per the germline V gene, CDR1 is DFQATT and CDR2 is SNEGSKA (reference sequence). Trimming took off 5 bases at V and 5 bases at J, with 7 bases between the two ends. General observations from the study: Cells carrying high TCR expression could end up over-represented when cDNA is sequenced.

The clonotype comes from a man younger than 35 in good health. The sequencing input was naive CD4+ T cells from blood. V is TRBV20-1 and J is TRBJ1-5; D unclear. The CDR3 DNA reads as TGCAGTGCTGAAGTCGATCAGCCCCAGCATTTT. Translation gives CSAEVDQPQHF.